Listed below are T cell receptor beta chains from one sample, sequenced in a study of blood T cell repertoires in COVID-19. Using immunoSEQ multiplex PCR, the repertoire was profiled, and TCRdb retains in-frame clones only, with some absent. The data hold 65,000 to 80,000 clones, with around 90% observed a single time. The sample was peripheral blood. All receptors come from a human donor in a cohort sampled during active COVID-19. Both conserved end residues are part of each CDR3. Fields, in order: CDR3 protein, CDR3 DNA, V gene, D gene, J gene, clone size. The D gene is left open where the match is weak. Not all rows give a size; the values are once, few, many and, for expanded clones, a class.

CDR3aa: CASTPLAGGYNEQFF; CDR3nt: TGTGCCAGCACCCCCTTAGCGGGGGGTTACAATGAGCAGTTCTTC; v_gene: TRBV3-1/TRBV3-2; d_gene: TRBD2; j_gene: TRBJ2-1; abundance: NA
CDR3aa: CASSQGTSGGVSSYNEQFF; CDR3nt: TGTGCCAGCAGCCAAGGGACTAGCGGGGGGGTTAGCTCCTACAATGAGCAGTTCTTC; v_gene: TRBV4-2; d_gene: TRBD2; j_gene: TRBJ2-1; abundance: NA
CDR3aa: CASSYSRGTSTDTQYF; CDR3nt: TGTGCCAGCAGTTACTCCAGGGGAACTAGCACAGATACGCAGTATTTT; v_gene: TRBV6-6; d_gene: NA; j_gene: TRBJ2-3; abundance: NA
CDR3aa: CASSFRGNTEAFF; CDR3nt: TGTGCCAGCAGCTTCAGGGGAAACACTGAAGCTTTCTTT; v_gene: TRBV12-3/TRBV12-4; d_gene: NA; j_gene: TRBJ1-1; abundance: NA
CDR3aa: CASSLLQGAGIGTDTQYF; CDR3nt: TGTGCCAGCAGCTTATTACAGGGGGCGGGTATCGGCACAGATACGCAGTATTTT; v_gene: TRBV11-2; d_gene: TRBD1; j_gene: TRBJ2-3; abundance: once
CDR3aa: CASSPSTGSAGELFF; CDR3nt: TGCGCCAGCAGCCCCTCGACAGGATCCGCCGGGGAGCTGTTTTTT; v_gene: TRBV5-1; d_gene: NA; j_gene: TRBJ2-2; abundance: NA
CDR3aa: CASSYSKGAGNQPQHF; CDR3nt: TGTGCCAGCAGTTACTCGAAGGGGGCTGGCAATCAGCCCCAGCATTTT; v_gene: TRBV6-2/TRBV6-3; d_gene: TRBD1; j_gene: TRBJ1-5; abundance: NA
CDR3aa: CASSYSEGRGTEAFF; CDR3nt: TGTGCCAGCAGCTACTCGGAGGGTCGGGGCACTGAAGCTTTCTTT; v_gene: TRBV6-5; d_gene: NA; j_gene: TRBJ1-1; abundance: NA
CDR3aa: CAISEAPGQGMNSPLHF; CDR3nt: TGTGCCATCAGTGAAGCTCCGGGACAGGGTATGAATTCACCCCTCCACTTT; v_gene: TRBV10-3; d_gene: TRBD1; j_gene: TRBJ1-6; abundance: NA
CDR3aa: CAPPLAPSLENTEAFF; CDR3nt: TGTGCCCCCCCCTTAGCTCCTTCTCTTGAGAACACTGAAGCTTTCTTT; v_gene: TRBV30; d_gene: NA; j_gene: TRBJ1-1; abundance: NA
CDR3aa: CASSLETGHPTEAFF; CDR3nt: TGTGCCAGTAGTCTCGAGACAGGGCATCCCACTGAAGCTTTCTTT; v_gene: TRBV19; d_gene: TRBD1; j_gene: TRBJ1-1; abundance: NA
CDR3aa: CASRQISLGTLGEETQYF; CDR3nt: TGTGCCAGCAGGCAGATTTCTTTAGGGACATTGGGAGAAGAGACCCAGTACTTC; v_gene: TRBV3-1/TRBV3-2; d_gene: NA; j_gene: TRBJ2-5; abundance: few
CDR3aa: CASSYPQAGDETQYF; CDR3nt: TGTGCCAGCAGTTACCCTCAGGCGGGGGACGAGACCCAGTACTTC; v_gene: TRBV6-2/TRBV6-3; d_gene: TRBD2; j_gene: TRBJ2-5; abundance: NA
CDR3aa: CASGDRGNTEAFF; CDR3nt: TGTGCCAGCGGGGACAGGGGAAACACTGAAGCTTTCTTT; v_gene: TRBV19; d_gene: TRBD1; j_gene: TRBJ1-1; abundance: NA
CDR3aa: CSARGGQDYGYTF; CDR3nt: TGCAGCGCGAGAGGAGGACAGGACTATGGCTACACCTTC; v_gene: TRBV29-1; d_gene: TRBD1; j_gene: TRBJ1-2; abundance: NA
CDR3aa: CASSIKRLRGSFATNEKLFF; CDR3nt: TGTGCCAGTAGTATTAAAAGGTTGCGGGGATCCTTCGCAACTAATGAAAAACTGTTTTTT; v_gene: TRBV19; d_gene: NA; j_gene: TRBJ1-4; abundance: NA
CDR3aa: CASSGTGGWEKLFF; CDR3nt: TGTGCCAGCAGCGGGACAGGGGGTTGGGAAAAACTGTTTTTT; v_gene: TRBV7-2; d_gene: TRBD1; j_gene: TRBJ1-4; abundance: NA
CDR3aa: CASSPLPEAFF; CDR3nt: TGTGCCAGCAGCCCCCTCCCTGAAGCTTTCTTT; v_gene: TRBV12-3/TRBV12-4; d_gene: NA; j_gene: TRBJ1-1; abundance: NA
CDR3aa: CASSQYYSGANVLTF; CDR3nt: TGCGCCAGCAGCCAATACTACTCTGGGGCCAACGTCCTGACTTTC; v_gene: TRBV4-1; d_gene: NA; j_gene: TRBJ2-6; abundance: NA
CDR3aa: CASSLGTNSYEQYF; CDR3nt: TGTGCCAGCAGCTTGGGGACAAACTCCTACGAGCAGTACTTC; v_gene: TRBV7-2; d_gene: NA; j_gene: TRBJ2-7; abundance: NA
CDR3aa: CASSLVLGPTDTQYF; CDR3nt: TGTGCCAGCAGCTTAGTCTTGGGCCCCACAGATACGCAGTATTTT; v_gene: TRBV11-2; d_gene: NA; j_gene: TRBJ2-3; abundance: NA
CDR3aa: CASSATGTGASTQHF; CDR3nt: TGTGCCAGCAGCGCAACCGGGACAGGCGCTTCGACCCAGCATTTT; v_gene: TRBV7-9; d_gene: TRBD1; j_gene: TRBJ1-5; abundance: few
CDR3aa: CASSFQVGGGKETQYF; CDR3nt: TGTGCCAGCAGCTTTCAAGTCGGGGGGGGCAAAGAGACCCAGTACTTC; v_gene: TRBV7-2; d_gene: TRBD2; j_gene: TRBJ2-5; abundance: NA
CDR3aa: CASSTRDTRSGNTIYF; CDR3nt: TGTGCCAGCAGTACCCGGGACACTCGCTCTGGAAACACCATATATTTT; v_gene: TRBV2; d_gene: NA; j_gene: TRBJ1-3; abundance: once
CDR3aa: CASSRDYSSTDTQYF; CDR3nt: TGTGCCAGCAGCAGGGACTACTCTAGCACAGATACGCAGTATTTT; v_gene: TRBV3-1/TRBV3-2; d_gene: TRBD2; j_gene: TRBJ2-3; abundance: NA
CDR3aa: CASSSTSGGANEQFF; CDR3nt: TGTGCCAGCAGTTCCACTAGCGGGGGGGCAAATGAGCAGTTCTTC; v_gene: TRBV27; d_gene: TRBD2; j_gene: TRBJ2-1; abundance: NA
CDR3aa: CASRGGGTYQETQYF; CDR3nt: TGTGCCAGCAGGGGCGGGGGGACTTACCAAGAGACCCAGTACTTC; v_gene: TRBV27; d_gene: TRBD2; j_gene: TRBJ2-5; abundance: once
CDR3aa: CAISESGTGGDTGELFF; CDR3nt: TGTGCCATCAGTGAGTCAGGGACAGGGGGCGACACCGGGGAGCTGTTTTTT; v_gene: TRBV10-3; d_gene: TRBD1; j_gene: TRBJ2-2; abundance: NA
CDR3aa: CASSLVDREGEKLFF; CDR3nt: TGCGCCAGCAGCTTGGTGGACAGGGAGGGTGAAAAACTGTTTTTT; v_gene: TRBV5-1; d_gene: TRBD1; j_gene: TRBJ1-4; abundance: once